These 25 T cell receptor beta chains share one sample of origin, sequenced in a study of technical replicates of blood from several donors. Method: immunoSEQ multiplex PCR; TCRdb's copy keeps in-frame clones and lacks some. The table records 65,000 to 90,000 clones, around nine tenths of them present only once. Sequenced: T cells isolated from PBMCs. Source of these receptors: a human donor in good health.

The CDR3 DNA follows: TGTGCCAGTAGTATCCCGGGACAGCAAGCTTTCTTT. This codes for CASSIPGQQAFF. The J gene is TRBJ1-1, the V gene TRBV19; 7 bases fit TRBD1. The CDR3 spans 12 residues. Germline assignment: CDR1 LNHDA and CDR2 SQIVND (reference sequence). J was trimmed by 9 bases and V by 3 bases; bases with no gene match: 4.

The rearrangement joins TRBV4-1 to TRBJ2-7, with 14 bases aligning to TRBD2. V lost 10 bases, J lost 2 bases, and 7 bases stayed unmatched. The CDR3 is 15 residues long. CDR1 MGHRA and CDR2 YSYEKL come from the germline V gene. CDR3 bases: TGCGCCACAGGGACTAGCGGGAGTGGAACCTACGAGCAGTACTTC. This sequence encodes CATGTSGSGTYEQYF.

V is TRBV5-1 and J is TRBJ2-2; the match to TRBD2 covers 14 bases. The CDR3 length is 17 residues. Germline CDR1 and CDR2: SGHRS and YFSETQ. The ends lost 4 bases at V and 4 bases at J; junction bases unmatched: 6. The CDR3 sequence: CASSQGLAGDGTGELFF. The CDR3 DNA reads TGCGCCAGCAGCCAGGGACTAGCGGGAGATGGCACCGGGGAGCTGTTTTTT.

The gene calls are TRBV2 and TRBJ2-6; perhaps TRBD1 as D (5 bases). The CDR3 is made up of 16 amino acids. Germline V CDR1 and CDR2: SNHLY, FYNNEI. V lost 4 bases to trimming and J lost 0 bases, with 10 bases between them. CDR3 sequence (DNA): TGTGCCAGCAGTGCAGGGCCGATCTCTGGGGCCAACGTCCTGACTTTC. This translates into CASSAGPISGANVLTF.

CDR3 sequence reads: CASSAGDLYEQYF. The CDR3, as DNA: TGTGCCAGCAGTGCAGGGGACCTCTACGAGCAGTACTTC. This chain links TRBV2 with TRBJ2-7, with D possibly being TRBD1 (6 bases). The V and J ends lost 4 bases and 3 bases respectively, with 10 bases between them. This CDR3 spans 13 amino acids. Germline CDR1 SNHLY, CDR2 FYNNEI.

The rearrangement links TRBV19 to TRBJ2-3; D might be TRBD2 (6 bases). CDR3 length equals 13 residues. Germline values: CDR1 LNHDA, CDR2 SQIVND (reference sequence). V gave up 3 bases and J gave up 11 bases, with 15 bases separating them. This CDR3 is CASSMAPGDEQYF. Here the CDR3 DNA reads TGTGCCAGTAGTATGGCACCGGGGGATGAGCAGTATTTT.

This chain connects TRBV27 to TRBJ2-7; 10 nucleotides match TRBD1. Trimming took 0 bases from V and 3 from J; bases not matched to a gene: 8. This CDR3 is built from 17 residues. From germline, CDR1 is MNHEY and CDR2 SMNVEV (reference sequence). The DNA of the CDR3 is TGTGCCAGCAGTTTATCCCTTTACCGGGACAGGGGCTACGAGCAGTACTTC. Its protein product is CASSLSLYRDRGYEQYF.

The chain joins TRBV6-1 to TRBJ1-1; TRBD1 aligns across 8 bases. CDR1 and CDR2 (germline): MNHNS, SASEGT. Trimming removed 4 bases from V and 0 bases from J; junction bases left unmatched: 10. The CDR3 consists of 17 residues. Here the CDR3 reads CASSGRGRLGLNTEAFF. CDR3 nucleotide sequence: TGTGCCAGCAGTGGCAGGGGGCGATTAGGTTTGAACACTGAAGCTTTCTTT.

The table lists this clone with a count of one. The V gene is TRBV18, the J gene TRBJ1-1, with TRBD1 matching 8 bases. The CDR3 contains 17 residues. J was trimmed by 0 bases and V by 6 bases; bases with no gene match: 12. CDR1 KGHSH and CDR2 LQKENI come from the germline V gene. CDR3 nucleotides: TGTGCCAGCTCTATGACAGGGGCCCTTCCAGTGAACACTGAAGCTTTCTTT. Translated: CASSMTGALPVNTEAFF.

The rearrangement uses TRBV27 and TRBJ2-7; the match to TRBD1 covers 7 bases. Looked up from germline, CDR1 is MNHEY and CDR2 is SMNVEV (reference sequence). The CDR3 is made up of 15 amino acids. The V segment lost 2 bases and the J segment 2 bases; nucleotides outside the gene matches: 6. The CDR3 region has the DNA TGTGCCAGCAGTTTAAACACTCAGGGGGCCTACGAGCAGTACTTC. As protein: CASSLNTQGAYEQYF.

The CDR3 is CASSVGGLTYNEQFF. CDR3 in DNA: TGTGCCAGCAGCGTAGGAGGGCTCACCTACAATGAGCAGTTCTTC. The gene calls are TRBV9 and TRBJ2-1, with D perhaps TRBD2 (5 bases). The V gene's germline CDR1 is SGDLS and CDR2 YYNGEE. This CDR3 spans 15 amino acids. The V and J ends lost 0 bases and 2 bases respectively, with 9 bases between them. The variable domain in full, completed from reference TRBV9 and TRBJ2-1, reads DSGVTQTPKHLITATGQRVTLRCSPRSGDLSVYWYQQSLDQGLQFLIQYYNGEERAKGNILERFSAQQFPDLHSELNLSSLELGDSALYFCASSVGGLTYNEQFFGPGTRLTVL.

The gene calls are TRBV15 and TRBJ1-6; 8 nucleotides line up with TRBD1. The germline gives CDR1 LNHNV, CDR2 YYDKDF (reference sequence). The ends lost 1 base at V and 9 bases at J; junction bases unmatched: 8. There are 16 residues in the CDR3. The CDR3: CATSRGNTGGLSPLHF. In DNA form, the CDR3 reads TGTGCCACCAGCAGAGGCAATACAGGGGGGCTTTCACCCCTCCACTTT.

This chain uses TRBV11-2 with TRBJ1-1, with D maybe TRBD1 (6 bases). The V end was cut by 5 bases, the J end by 4 bases, with 26 bases between. This CDR3 is 18 amino acids long. Germline values: CDR1 SGHAT, CDR2 FQNNGV. The CDR3 reads CASSPRGRGVLRGTEAFF. DNA of the CDR3: TGTGCCAGCAGCCCTAGGGGCAGGGGAGTTCTACGGGGCACTGAAGCTTTCTTT.

This chain joins TRBV19 and TRBJ1-3, with D possibly TRBD1 on 6 matching bases. Trimming stripped 1 base from V and 0 bases from J, with 7 bases between. Per germline, CDR1 LNHDA and CDR2 SQIVND (reference sequence). The CDR3 runs to 15 residues. CDR3 protein: CASSIGTASGNTIYF. The CDR3 nucleotides are TGTGCCAGTAGTATAGGGACAGCCTCTGGAAACACCATATATTTT.

J is TRBJ1-2 and V is TRBV7-9; 11 bases are a match to TRBD1. Germline values: CDR1 SEHNR, CDR2 FQNEAQ (reference sequence). The junction had 7 bases not matched to a gene; V was cut back by 1 base and J by 6 bases. The CDR3 has 16 amino acids. The CDR3, as DNA: TGTGCCAGCAGCTTAGGTCTGGGACAGGGGGAACATGGCTACACCTTC. This sequence encodes CASSLGLGQGEHGYTF.

This clone showed up just a few times. The genes are TRBV6-1 and TRBJ1-5; unclear D gene. This CDR3 spans 13 amino acids. Germline-derived CDR1 and CDR2 are MNHNS and SASEGT. V lost 3 bases and J lost 4, with 7 bases in between. The CDR3 reads CASSELTNQPQHF. The CDR3 DNA sequence: TGTGCCAGCAGTGAGCTGACTAATCAGCCCCAGCATTTT.

J is TRBJ1-5 and V is TRBV30; 7 nucleotides align to TRBD1. This CDR3 has 15 amino acids. V dropped 0 bases and J dropped 4; count of bases not matched to a gene: 6. Germline V gene data show CDR1 as GTSNPN and CDR2 as SVGIG (reference sequence). This chain's CDR3 is CAWSVGTVLNQPQHF. CDR3 sequence (DNA): TGTGCCTGGAGTGTAGGGACAGTACTAAATCAGCCCCAGCATTTT.

This chain links TRBV11-3 with TRBJ2-2; 7 nucleotides line up with TRBD1. Germline CDR1 reads SGHNT; CDR2 reads YENEEA. Trimming at V came to 2 bases and at J to 4 bases, leaving 4 bases not matched to a gene. This CDR3 region has 15 residues. The CDR3 DNA is TGTGCCAGCAGCTTAAAACAGGGGACCACCGGGGAGCTGTTTTTT. It specifies CASSLKQGTTGELFF.

This chain connects TRBV5-4 to TRBJ2-1; TRBD2 matches at 10 bases. Per germline, CDR1 SGHNT and CDR2 YYREEE (reference sequence). After removal of 3 bases from V and 1 base from J, the junction contained 4 bases not matched to a gene. The CDR3 runs 16 residues. In DNA, the CDR3 is TGTGCCAGCAGCTCTTCTAGCGGGGGTTCCTACAATGAGCAGTTCTTC. Its translation: CASSSSSGGSYNEQFF. The full variable domain, with the rest looked up from reference TRBV5-4 and TRBJ2-1, is ETGVTQSPTHLIKTRGQQVTLRCSSQSGHNTVSWYQQALGQGPQFIFQYYREEENGRGNFPPRFSGLQFPNYSSELNVNALELDDSALYLCASSSSSGGSYNEQFFGPGTRLTVL.

This rearrangement joins TRBV7-6 to TRBJ1-1; D gene uncertain. The CDR3 runs to 13 residues. Per germline, CDR1 SGHVS and CDR2 FNYEAQ. Trimming left V 5 bases short and J 2 bases short, with 9 bases between. CDR3 sequence reads: CASSKITNTEAFF. Here the CDR3 DNA reads TGTGCCAGCAGCAAGATTACAAACACTGAAGCTTTCTTT.

This chain links TRBV4-1 with TRBJ2-3, with D hard to call. Germline V CDR1 and CDR2: MGHRA, YSYEKL. CDR3 length: 16 amino acids. V was trimmed by 0 bases and J by 8 bases, leaving 18 bases between them. This chain's CDR3 is CASSQDRPASSGTQYF. The CDR3 DNA is TGCGCCAGCAGCCAAGATCGGCCCGCCTCGTCAGGTACGCAGTATTTT.

The chain recombines TRBV27 with TRBJ1-2; D possibly corresponds to TRBD1 (6 bases). V lost 4 bases to trimming and J lost 10 bases, with 31 bases between them. The CDR3 length is 18 residues. Germline lookup yields CDR1 MNHEY and CDR2 SMNVEV (reference sequence). This CDR3 is CASSSQQGALRFGWDYTF. CDR3 bases: TGTGCCAGCAGTTCCCAACAGGGTGCCCTGCGTTTTGGCTGGGACTACACCTTC.

The rearrangement links TRBV29-1 to TRBJ2-7; 7 bases fit TRBD2. The CDR3 contains 13 residues. In germline, CDR1 is SQVTM, CDR2 ANQGSEA. J lost 2 bases, V lost 6 bases, and 7 bases had no gene match. The CDR3 loop is CSVVGGITYEQYF. The CDR3 DNA reads as TGCAGCGTCGTGGGAGGGATCACCTACGAGCAGTACTTC.

The chain carries TRBV4-2 and TRBJ2-1, with 13 bases that match TRBD2. This CDR3 is 16 amino acids long. Germline trimming cut 2 bases from V and 4 bases from J; bases unmatched to any gene: 2. Looked up from germline, CDR1 is LGHNA and CDR2 is YNFKEQ. CDR3 in amino acids: CASSQMTSGRYNEQFF. CDR3 nucleotides: TGTGCCAGCAGCCAAATGACTAGCGGGAGGTACAATGAGCAGTTCTTC.

V is TRBV15 and J is TRBJ1-4; D unresolved. This CDR3 is built from 12 residues. Germline CDR1 LNHNV, CDR2 YYDKDF (reference sequence). V was cut by 7 bases and J by 4 bases, with 7 bases left in between. The CDR3 DNA reads as TGTGCCACCAACACCCTTAATGAAAAACTGTTTTTT. Translating gives CATNTLNEKLFF.